One and the same sample provided the 27 T cell receptor beta chains below, sequenced in a study of human T cells and chemical hapten exposure (dated by TCRdb to about 2021). The method was RACE. Sequencing used a NextSeq 500. TCRdb redid the processing of the public reads, applying fastp at Q25 and MiXCR, and retained in-frame beta chains. Each CDR3 protein gets just one entry, which takes the most common genes and DNA from the rows behind it. For this sample there are some 120,000 distinct CDR3 sequences; roughly 12% appear just once. Roughly 1.5% of the sample is taken by the ten largest. The sample's time point label is to be understood as: patch test 1, 2 weeks after DPC sensitization. In light of the paper, this sample's treatment or condition label describes: therapeutic diphenylcyclopropenone sensitization with weekly scalp DPC. The sample here was whole blood, taken in connection with sensitization to the hapten diphenylcyclopropenone (DPC). Receptor source: a woman aged 50 to 60 with alopecia areata. Some clones in this sample may be carry-over from other donors' samples.

This clonotype was recorded many times. The V gene is TRBV6-5, the J gene TRBJ1-1, with unresolved D. V gave up 7 bases and J gave up 5 bases, with 11 bases separating them. The germline CDR1 and CDR2 sequences are MNHEY and SVGAGI. This CDR3 comprises 12 residues. The CDR3 region is CASTSGSTEAFF. The CDR3 nucleotides read TGTGCCAGCACCTCCGGTTCAACTGAAGCTTTCTTT.

The sample holds many counts of this clonotype. The rearrangement joins TRBV2 to TRBJ2-6; D tentatively fits TRBD1 or TRBD2 (5 bases each). Germline V gene data show CDR1 as SNHLY and CDR2 as FYNNEI. V dropped 8 bases and J dropped 12 bases, with 11 bases sitting between them. This CDR3 region has 11 residues. CDR3 in DNA: TGTGCCAGCGCAGGGAGCTCCGTCCTGACTTTC. Protein product: CASAGSSVLTF.

The chain combines TRBV10-2 with TRBJ2-2; possible D gene TRBD1, 5 bases. CDR1 WSHSY and CDR2 SAAADI come from the germline V gene. The CDR3 runs to 14 residues. With 1 base removed from V and 3 bases from J, the gap between germline ends came to 6 bases. The CDR3 DNA sequence: TGCGCCAGCAGTGAGTGGGGCTACACCGGGGAGCTGTTTTTT. This gives the protein CASSEWGYTGELFF.

This clonotype was counted between two and nine times. The J gene is TRBJ2-5, the V gene TRBV29-1; the match to TRBD2 covers 7 bases. The length of the CDR3 is 12 residues. Germline CDR1 is SQVTM and CDR2 is ANQGSEA. J gave up 5 bases and V 7 bases, and 7 bases lay outside the gene matches. CDR3 coding DNA: TGCAGCGACAGTGCGGGAGCCGAGACCCAGTACTTC. It codes for CSDSAGAETQYF.

The CDR3 sequence: CASSRYLTGTHQYSNTEAFF. The CDR3 DNA reads TGTGCCAGCAGCCGCTACTTGACCGGGACACACCAATACTCGAACACTGAAGCTTTCTTT. The chain couples TRBV7-9 to TRBJ1-1; possibly TRBD1 for D (6 bases). Trimming left V 5 bases short and J 1 base short, with 29 bases between. The CDR3 runs to 20 residues. CDR1 and CDR2 (germline): SEHNR, FQNEAQ (reference sequence).

This clonotype was detected a few times. This chain links TRBV28 with TRBJ2-7; 7 nucleotides agree with TRBD1. Germline trimming cut 5 bases from V and 6 bases from J; bases unmatched to any gene: 7. Germline-derived CDR1 and CDR2 are MDHEN and SYDVKM. This CDR3 region has 13 residues. The DNA for the CDR3 is TGTGCCAGCAGTCACAGGGGTCGGGGCGAGCAGTACTTC. Translated: CASSHRGRGEQYF.

The chain employs TRBV6-5 and TRBJ1-6, with D possibly matching TRBD1 (6 bases). V was pared by 0 bases and J by 12 bases, with 18 bases between. CDR1 is MNHEY, CDR2 SVGAGI, per germline. The CDR3 spans 16 residues. The CDR3 reads CASSYSGASRGRPLHF. CDR3 sequence (DNA): TGTGCCAGCAGTTACTCCGGGGCGTCCAGGGGTCGACCCCTCCACTTT.

This clonotype was counted only a few times. The chain links TRBV29-1 to TRBJ2-1, with 7 nucleotides matching TRBD1. From germline, CDR1 is SQVTM and CDR2 ANQGSEA. CDR3 size: 14 residues. The J segment lost 4 bases and the V segment lost 8 bases, leaving 11 bases of the junction unmatched. CDR3 loop: CSRPRQGDYNEQFF. As DNA, the CDR3 is TGCAGCAGACCCAGGCAGGGGGATTACAATGAGCAGTTCTTC.

The gene calls are TRBV24-1 and TRBJ2-1; either TRBD1 or TRBD2 may supply D (5 bases each). Germline values: CDR1 KGHDR, CDR2 SFDVKD. This CDR3 has 16 residues. Trimming cost V 2 bases and J 7 bases, with 17 bases left between them. CDR3 bases: TGTGCCACCAGTGATTCTGGGACGGCCCCTAAGAATGAGCAGTTCTTC. It codes for CATSDSGTAPKNEQFF.

This clonotype turned up a few times. In DNA form, the CDR3 reads TGTGCCAGCAGCTCCAGGACTAGCGGGAGGATAGAGACCCAGTACTTC. The encoded protein is CASSSRTSGRIETQYF. The V and J genes are TRBV11-2 and TRBJ2-5; 14 bases align to TRBD2. Germline-derived CDR1 and CDR2 are SGHAT and FQNNGV. V was clipped by 4 bases and J by 4 bases; unmatched bases: 5. The CDR3 contains 16 residues.

This clonotype was picked up a small number of times. CDR3 in DNA: TGCGCCAGCAGCCGGTCGGGGAAGAGTAGCGACGAGCAGTACTTC. This sequence encodes CASSRSGKSSDEQYF. This chain joins TRBV4-1 and TRBJ2-7, with a tentative D call TRBD2 (5 bases). V dropped 4 bases and J dropped 5 bases, with 18 bases sitting between them. This CDR3 contains 15 residues. The germline V gene encodes CDR1 MGHRA and CDR2 YSYEKL.

The chain uses TRBV4-3 and TRBJ1-5; perhaps TRBD1 as D (5 bases). Germline V gene data show CDR1 as LGHNA and CDR2 as YSLEER. The CDR3 sequence is 17 residues long. Trimming removed 1 base at V and 4 bases at J, with 17 bases between. The CDR3 nucleotides read TGCGCCAGCAGCCAAGTGTTCGTGGGCAGGGCGAATCAGCCCCAGCATTTT. It codes for CASSQVFVGRANQPQHF.

J is TRBJ1-1 and V is TRBV10-2, with D perhaps TRBD1 (5 bases). Deletions cut 6 bases from V and 0 bases from J, with 11 bases between. Germline V gene sequence: CDR1 WSHSY, CDR2 SAAADI. There are 14 residues in the CDR3. This chain's CDR3 is CASREGLMNTEAFF. CDR3 DNA: TGCGCCAGCAGGGAGGGACTCATGAACACTGAAGCTTTCTTT.

This sequence joins TRBV28 and TRBJ2-7; 9 nucleotides match TRBD1. The CDR3 spans 13 residues. The junction had 4 bases not matched to a gene; V was cut back by 6 bases and J by 4 bases. Germline V gene data show CDR1 as MDHEN and CDR2 as SYDVKM. Here the CDR3 DNA reads TGTGCCAGCAGGAACAGGGGGCTATACGAGCAGTACTTC. Translation: CASRNRGLYEQYF.

This chain uses TRBV9 with TRBJ2-1; 8 bases map to TRBD2. V dropped 3 bases and J dropped 9; count of bases not matched to a gene: 5. Germline V gene lookup returns CDR1 SGDLS and CDR2 YYNGEE. CDR3 length: 13 amino acids. The CDR3 nucleotides are TGTGCCAGCAGCGAGCAGCGGGAGACTGAGCAGTTCTTC. Translation: CASSEQRETEQFF.

This clonotype was observed many times. The rearrangement joins TRBV7-6 to TRBJ1-1; tentatively, D is TRBD1 (5 bases). From germline, CDR1 is SGHVS and CDR2 FNYEAQ. This CDR3 has 15 amino acids. Trimming took off 5 bases at V and 0 bases at J, with 13 bases between the two ends. In DNA, the CDR3 is TGTGCCAGCAGCACGGGGACCGCAATGAACACTGAAGCTTTCTTT. Amino acid sequence: CASSTGTAMNTEAFF.

This clonotype has a count of ten or more. V and J are TRBV5-4 and TRBJ2-1; TRBD1 matches at 8 bases. The V gene end was trimmed by 6 bases and the J gene end by 0 bases; junction bases not matched to a gene: 5. CDR1 and CDR2 (germline): SGHNT, YYREEE (reference sequence). The CDR3 totals 15 residues. The CDR3 sequence: CASTFQGASYNEQFF. The CDR3 DNA sequence: TGTGCCAGCACCTTTCAGGGGGCCTCCTACAATGAGCAGTTCTTC.

The V call is TRBV28, the J call TRBJ1-2, with D possibly being TRBD1 (6 bases). The CDR3 covers 15 residues. Looked up from germline, CDR1 is MDHEN and CDR2 is SYDVKM. V was clipped by 3 bases and J by 5 bases, with 16 bases between them. CDR3 in amino acids: CASSLAQGLTYGYTF. Written as DNA, the CDR3 is TGTGCCAGCAGTTTGGCCCAGGGGCTAACGTATGGCTACACCTTC.

This clonotype was detected ten times or more. This chain connects TRBV3-1 to TRBJ2-2; TRBD1 matches at 7 bases. There are 15 residues in the CDR3. With V trimmed by 2 bases and J by 1 base, 1 base remained unmatched. Germline V lookup: CDR1 LGHDT, CDR2 YNNKEL (reference sequence). In nucleotides, the CDR3 is TGTGCCAGCAGCCAATGGGACAGGAACACCGGGGAGCTGTTTTTT. It yields the protein CASSQWDRNTGELFF.

V and J are TRBV7-8 and TRBJ2-3; D gene ambiguous. The CDR3 consists of 16 residues. The ends were cut back, 5 bases at V and 1 base at J, with 16 bases in the middle. In germline, CDR1 is SGHVS, CDR2 FQNEAQ. CDR3 nucleotide sequence: TGTGCCAGCAGCCCCCTTCGGGCAGCTCGCACAGATACGCAGTATTTT. Its protein product is CASSPLRAARTDTQYF.

This chain joins TRBV28 and TRBJ1-2; no clear D gene. From germline, CDR1 is MDHEN and CDR2 SYDVKM. V lost 3 bases and J 1 base, leaving 12 bases between the germline ends. The CDR3 has 15 residues. CDR3 protein: CASSFWDYVNYGYTF. The CDR3 DNA follows: TGTGCCAGCAGTTTTTGGGATTACGTTAACTATGGCTACACCTTC.

With regard to this clonotype: Sequence at one end of the junction differs from germline and may be a read error. The DNA for the CDR3 is TGTGCCAGCACGAGAGGGTTTTATACTACAGACACGCAGTATTTT. Residues: CASTRGFYTTDTQYF. V and J are TRBV28 and TRBJ2-3; maybe TRBD2 (5 bases). CDR3 length equals 15 residues. Germline V gene lookup returns CDR1 MDHEN and CDR2 SYDVKM.

The V call is TRBV9, the J call TRBJ2-1, with TRBD1 matching over 10 bases. CDR1 is SGDLS and CDR2 is YYNGEE in the germline V gene. V gave up 0 bases and J gave up 8 bases; unmatched junction bases: 11. The CDR3 sequence is 17 residues long. Here the CDR3 reads CASSVAQPGQGTDEQFF. The CDR3 DNA reads TGTGCCAGCAGCGTAGCCCAACCGGGACAGGGGACTGATGAGCAGTTCTTC.

This clonotype was detected a few times. J is TRBJ1-2 and V is TRBV7-9; 10 bases are a match to TRBD1. Germline CDR1 and CDR2: SEHNR and FQNEAQ (reference sequence). V dropped 3 bases and J dropped 6; count of bases not matched to a gene: 7. The CDR3 is 15 residues long. The CDR3 bases are TGTGCCAGCAGCTTCAGACAGGGGGCATTGGATGGCTACACCTTC. Encoded protein: CASSFRQGALDGYTF.

This clonotype has ten or more counts. This chain connects TRBV7-9 to TRBJ1-6; maybe TRBD1 (5 bases). V was trimmed by 3 bases and J by 8 bases, leaving 11 bases between them. The CDR3 is made up of 14 amino acids. Germline values: CDR1 SEHNR, CDR2 FQNEAQ (reference sequence). DNA of the CDR3: TGTGCCAGCAGCTTGATCGGGGCTGATTCACCCCTCCACTTT. This encodes CASSLIGADSPLHF. Full variable domain (outside the CDR3, taken from reference TRBV7-9 and TRBJ1-6): DTGVSQNPRHKITKRGQNVTFRCDPISEHNRLYWYRQTLGQGPEFLTYFQNEAQLEKSRLLSDRFSAERPKGSFSTLEIQRTEQGDSAMYLCASSLIGADSPLHFGNGTRLTVT.

There are many counts of this clonotype. The chain is built from TRBV6-1 and TRBJ1-5; no reliable D call. The CDR3 is 14 residues long. V was pared by 3 bases and J by 3 bases, with 9 bases between. The germline gives CDR1 MNHNS, CDR2 SASEGT. The CDR3 DNA follows: TGTGCCAGCAGTGATTTCCACACCAATCAGCCCCAGCATTTT. Amino acids: CASSDFHTNQPQHF.

This clonotype was recorded at least ten times. This chain uses TRBV20-1 with TRBJ1-1; D ambiguous. Trimming left V 8 bases short and J 4 bases short, with 14 bases between. Germline V CDR1 and CDR2: DFQATT, SNEGSKA (reference sequence). This CDR3 is 12 amino acids long. The chain's CDR3 is CSNRDSLTEAFF. CDR3 sequence (DNA): TGCAGTAATAGAGACTCCCTCACTGAAGCTTTCTTT.